Listed below are T cell receptor beta chains from one sample, sequenced in a study of blood T cell repertoires in COVID-19. TCRdb keeps only in-frame clones here, not all; method: immunoSEQ multiplex PCR. The sample lists about 280,000 clones, roughly 89% occurring once. Specimen: PBMCs or T cells enriched from blood (not recorded which). The receptors derive from a woman aged 40 to 50 who had recovered from COVID-19. Both conserved end residues are part of each CDR3. D genes are given only for firm matches. Size values are once, few and many counts, or a class for expanded clones, and some rows have none.

CDR3 DNA,CDR3 protein,J gene,V gene,clone size,D gene
TGCGCCAGCAGCCAAGGGACAGCTAGTGGAGGCAATCAGCCCCAGCATTTT,CASSQGTASGGNQPQHF,TRBJ1-5,TRBV4-3,.,.
TGCAGTGCTAGTGAGACAACCCGTGCTAACTATGGCTACACCTTC,CSASETTRANYGYTF,TRBJ1-2,TRBV20-1,.,.
TGTGCCAGCAGCTTAAGGGGCGGGATCAACAATGAGCAGTTCTTC,CASSLRGGINNEQFF,TRBJ2-1,TRBV11-3,.,.
TGTGCCAGCAGCCAAGGACTAGCCGAGCAGTACTTC,CASSQGLAEQYF,TRBJ2-7,TRBV7-9,.,TRBD2
TGTGCCAGCAAGTCGGGGGGCTCTGGAAACACCATATATTTT,CASKSGGSGNTIYF,TRBJ1-3,TRBV6-5,.,.
TGTGCCGTAGCGGGTAACAATGAGCAGTTCTTC,CAVAGNNEQFF,TRBJ2-1,TRBV18,.,TRBD2
TGTGCCAGCGGAGCCGGGTCCCCGGGGACAGATACGCAGTATTTT,CASGAGSPGTDTQYF,TRBJ2-3,TRBV7-8,.,.
TGTGCCAGCAGCCCGGCCCGGAGGCAAGAGACCCAGTACTTC,CASSPARRQETQYF,TRBJ2-5,TRBV7-2,once,.
TGTGCCAGCAGCGTAGCGTCTAATCTGGCTCATCGGGAGAAACTGTTTTTT,CASSVASNLAHREKLFF,TRBJ1-4,TRBV9,.,.
TGTGCCAGCAGCTTAATCCACACAGATACGCAGTATTTT,CASSLIHTDTQYF,TRBJ2-3,TRBV7-2,.,.
TGTGCCAGCAGTCCGAGGGACACTGGCTACACCTTC,CASSPRDTGYTF,TRBJ1-2,TRBV6-5,.,.
TGTGCCAGCAGTTTACGGGGGGGCAATCAGCCCCAGCATTTT,CASSLRGGNQPQHF,TRBJ1-5,TRBV27,.,.
TGTGCCAGTAATGCACAGGGCTTGAGGACTGAAGCTTTCTTT,CASNAQGLRTEAFF,TRBJ1-1,TRBV19,.,.
TGTGCCAGCAGACTTATTGATGGGACAGGGTTGAGGTATGAGCAGTTCTTC,CASRLIDGTGLRYEQFF,TRBJ2-1,TRBV27,.,TRBD1
TGTGCCAGCAGCGAACCGGGGGAAAAACTGTTTTTT,CASSEPGEKLFF,TRBJ1-4,TRBV12-3/TRBV12-4,once,.
TGTGCCAGCAGTTTAGATCAGCCTAGCGGGCCCTACGAGCAGTACTTC,CASSLDQPSGPYEQYF,TRBJ2-7,TRBV28,.,TRBD2
TGCGCCAGCAGCCCCCAGGGGTTCACCTACGAGCAGTACTTC,CASSPQGFTYEQYF,TRBJ2-7,TRBV4-1,.,.
TGTGCCAGCAGCTTAGCGTTAGCGGGACTAGGGCGGGATACGCAGTATTTT,CASSLALAGLGRDTQYF,TRBJ2-3,TRBV7-2,.,TRBD2
TGTGCCTGGAGTGTACCGGGAGAGAATGAAAAACTGTTTTTT,CAWSVPGENEKLFF,TRBJ1-4,TRBV30,.,.
TGTGCCAGCAGTTACACCAGCGGCGAGCAGTACTTC,CASSYTSGEQYF,TRBJ2-7,TRBV6-6,.,.
TGTGCCAGCAGCCCCGGGATACAAGAGACCCAGTACTTC,CASSPGIQETQYF,TRBJ2-5,TRBV7-2,.,.
TGTGCCACCAGTGACACCCGGGAGGGTGTGCAGGTCGGGGAGGAGACCCAGTACTTC,CATSDTREGVQVGEETQYF,TRBJ2-5,TRBV24-1,.,TRBD2